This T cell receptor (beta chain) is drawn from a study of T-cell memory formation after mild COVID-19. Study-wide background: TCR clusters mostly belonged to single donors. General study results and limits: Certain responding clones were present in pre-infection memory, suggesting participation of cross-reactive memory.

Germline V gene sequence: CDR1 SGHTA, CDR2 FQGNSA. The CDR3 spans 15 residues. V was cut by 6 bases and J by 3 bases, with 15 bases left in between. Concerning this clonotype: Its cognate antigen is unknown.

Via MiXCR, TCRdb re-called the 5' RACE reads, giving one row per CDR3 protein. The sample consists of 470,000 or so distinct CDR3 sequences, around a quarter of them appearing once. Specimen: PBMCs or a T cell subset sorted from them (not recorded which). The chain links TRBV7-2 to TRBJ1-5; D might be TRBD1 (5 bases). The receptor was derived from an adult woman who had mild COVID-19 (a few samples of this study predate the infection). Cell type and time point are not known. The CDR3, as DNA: TGTGCCAGCAGTTATGGGCAGGGATTCAATCAGCCCCAGCATTTT. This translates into CASSYGQGFNQPQHF.